The entry below gives a single T cell receptor (beta chain) sequence along with its context. This entry belongs to a study of blood T cell repertoires in COVID-19. Overall study context: The study drew acute and convalescent COVID-19 samples from the United States, Italy and Spain. Nucleic acid was either cDNA or gDNA, and it came from T cells, B-cell-depleted T cells, or PBMCs.

Clones were sequenced by immunoSEQ multiplex PCR, and TCRdb holds only the in-frame ones, with some missing. This table has about 100,000 clones, less than 90% appearing once. This CDR3 is built from 15 residues. Trimming took 5 bases from V and 4 from J; bases not matched to a gene: 6. Germline assignment: CDR1 SGHAT and CDR2 FQNNGV. The TCR originated in an elderly man with acute or convalescent COVID-19. This chain joins TRBV11-2 and TRBJ2-1; TRBD1 aligns across 9 bases. Sequencing used peripheral blood. In DNA, the CDR3 is TGTGCCAGCAGCACCGCGACAGGGGGGTACAATGAGCAGTTCTTC. This translates into CASSTATGGYNEQFF.